This T cell receptor beta chain was identified in a study of T cell responses to AZD1222 COVID-19 vaccine. Some clones are missing from TCRdb's copy, which holds only in-frame ones; the method was immunoSEQ multiplex PCR. The sample shows about 140,000 clones, about nine tenths of them seen only once. In this sample, this clone turned up a few times. Its antigen remains unidentified. Study findings and constraints: Compared with day 0, the breadth and depth of the Spike-specific TCR repertoire rose significantly after two doses of AZD1222. Only a handful of individuals given AZD1222 were seropositive at baseline. Donors skewed white British and female; clonal diversity was possibly underestimated. The reported proportion of spike-specific TCRs targeting unmutated variant regions was nearly half.

CDR1 SGHVS and CDR2 FQNEAQ come from the germline V gene. V was clipped by 5 bases and J by 5 bases, with 13 bases between them. The CDR3 length is 15 residues. The sample in question was peripheral blood, obtained on day 0 of AZD1222 vaccination. The sequence was obtained from an adult in good health. The rearrangement uses TRBV7-8 and TRBJ1-6; D possibly corresponds to TRBD1 (5 bases). The CDR3 nucleotides read TGTGCCAGCAGCCCCGGGACGGGAGATAATTCACCCCTCCACTTT. Translated, it gives CASSPGTGDNSPLHF.